This T cell receptor (beta chain) was captured by sequencing in a study of human T cells and chemical hapten exposure. Across the study: Each patient's scalp received weekly diphenylcyclopropenone throughout the approximately 25-week study.

Regarding time point: pre-sensitization, week 0. Treatment specified: therapeutic diphenylcyclopropenone sensitization with weekly scalp DPC. V was pared by 6 bases and J by 6 bases, with 21 bases between. The CDR3 covers 15 residues. This clonotype came up many times. Its matching antigen is unknown. Study-wide results and caveats: With regard to DPC sensitization, TCRs above 1 in 1000 frequency did not change.

From the RACE reads, TCRdb called clonotypes with MiXCR, one entry per CDR3 protein. The sample has fewer than 60,000 distinct CDR3 sequences, roughly 12% seen once; the top ten hold around 3.9%. The sequences come from whole blood, collected in connection with sensitization to the hapten diphenylcyclopropenone (DPC). The J gene is TRBJ2-7, the V gene TRBV12-3 or TRBV12-4; D uncertain. This sequence originates from a woman aged 40 to 50 with alopecia areata. Some clones in this sample may be carry-over from other donors' samples. CDR3 amino acids: CASSPLAGNTGEQYF. The DNA for the CDR3 is TGTGCCAGCAGCCCCCTTGCTGGTAATACGGGCGAGCAGTACTTC.